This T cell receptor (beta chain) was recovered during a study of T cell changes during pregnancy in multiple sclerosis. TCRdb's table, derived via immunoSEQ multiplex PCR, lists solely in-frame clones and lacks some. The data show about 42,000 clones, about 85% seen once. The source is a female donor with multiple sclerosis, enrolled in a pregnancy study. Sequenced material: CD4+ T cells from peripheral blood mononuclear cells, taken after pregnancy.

CDR3 in DNA: TGTGCCAGCAGTGAAGGGGCTACAGGGGGTATCCAGTTCTTC. Protein sequence: CASSEGATGGIQFF. This rearrangement joins TRBV6-1 to TRBJ2-1; TRBD1 matches 8 bases. The CDR3 length is 14 residues. The germline V gene encodes CDR1 MNHNS and CDR2 SASEGT. V dropped 1 base and J dropped 13; count of bases not matched to a gene: 9.